This TCR beta chain was found in a study of CD8 T cells in Susac syndrome. The RNA, roughly 0.5 to 1 ug, was put through reverse transcription using random hexamers. Coverage of TCR beta CDR3 amplification by immunoSEQ multiplex PCR extended to 54 Vbeta and 13 Jbeta. MiXCR, applied by TCRdb to the immunoSEQ multiplex PCR reads, yields one record per CDR3 protein. Here the sample spans 350,000 to 550,000 distinct CDR3 sequences, approximately 85% being singletons. Germline V gene lookup returns CDR1 SGHAT and CDR2 FQNNGV. Trimming removed 0 bases at V and 1 base at J, with 15 bases between. The CDR3 loop spans 18 amino acids.

The source is a human donor with multiple sclerosis. This chain joins TRBV11-2 and TRBJ2-2; D gene unclear. The sample consisted of CD8+ T cells from PBMCs. The CDR3 region is CASSLDQTASWNTGELFF. The CDR3 DNA sequence: TGTGCCAGCAGCTTAGATCAGACCGCGAGTTGGAACACCGGGGAGCTGTTTTTT. Complete variable domain (other parts from reference TRBV11-2 and TRBJ2-2): EAGVAQSPRYKIIEKRQSVAFWCNPISGHATLYWYQQILGQGPKLLIQFQNNGVVDDSQLPKDRFSAERLKGVDSTLKIQPAKLEDSAVYLCASSLDQTASWNTGELFFGEGSRLTVL.